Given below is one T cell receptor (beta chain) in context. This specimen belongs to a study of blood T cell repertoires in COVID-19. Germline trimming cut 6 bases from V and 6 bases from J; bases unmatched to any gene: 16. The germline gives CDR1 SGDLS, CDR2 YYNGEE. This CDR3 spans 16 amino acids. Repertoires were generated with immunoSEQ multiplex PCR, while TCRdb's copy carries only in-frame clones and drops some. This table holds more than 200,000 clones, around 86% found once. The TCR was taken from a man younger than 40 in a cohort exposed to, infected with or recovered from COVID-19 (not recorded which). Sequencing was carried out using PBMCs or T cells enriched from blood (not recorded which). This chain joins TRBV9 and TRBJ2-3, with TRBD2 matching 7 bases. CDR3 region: CASTQRGREWGDTQYF. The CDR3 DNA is TGTGCCAGCACCCAGAGAGGGAGGGAATGGGGGGATACGCAGTATTTT.